The next 19 T cell receptor beta chains were all read from a single sample in a study. Tregs were sorted as CD4+CD25+CD127-/low cells. TCRdb reprocessed the 5' RACE reads via MiXCR and lists one record per CDR3 protein. This table holds tens of thousands of distinct CDR3 sequences, approximately 26% found once. Sequenced sample: tumor-infiltrating Tregs sorted from the breast tumor. The receptor source for this set is a female donor with breast cancer.

The J gene is TRBJ1-6, the V gene TRBV7-6; D call uncertain. In germline, CDR1 is SGHVS, CDR2 FNYEAQ. V lost 2 bases and J 7 bases, leaving 9 bases between the germline ends. This CDR3 region has 14 residues. The CDR3 DNA follows: TGTGCCAGCAGCTTAAGACCCTTAAATTCACCCCTCCACTTT. Protein sequence: CASSLRPLNSPLHF.

The table lists this clonotype with a few counts. The chain couples TRBV7-8 to TRBJ2-1; D tentatively fits TRBD1 or TRBD2 (5 bases each). The CDR3 runs 15 residues. Trimming pared 4 bases from V and 2 bases from J, leaving 12 bases between. CDR1 SGHVS and CDR2 FQNEAQ come from the germline V gene. CDR3 protein: CASSWDRDAYNEQFF. The CDR3 DNA is TGTGCCAGCAGCTGGGACCGGGACGCCTACAATGAGCAGTTCTTC.

This clonotype was counted many times. The chain joins TRBV7-9 to TRBJ1-2; D is unresolved. The CDR3 has 15 amino acids. V was shortened by 0 bases and J by 2 bases, with 10 bases between the two germline ends. Germline V gene lookup returns CDR1 SEHNR and CDR2 FQNEAQ (reference sequence). The CDR3 region is CASSLAFRANYGYTF. In DNA, the CDR3 is TGTGCCAGCAGCTTAGCCTTCAGAGCCAACTATGGCTACACCTTC. Looking up the rest from reference TRBV7-9 and TRBJ1-2 gives the full variable domain: DTGVSQNPRHKITKRGQNVTFRCDPISEHNRLYWYRQTLGQGPEFLTYFQNEAQLEKSRLLSDRFSAERPKGSFSTLEIQRTEQGDSAMYLCASSLAFRANYGYTFGSGTRLTVV.

There are many counts of this clonotype. The rearrangement uses TRBV7-9 and TRBJ1-4; D gene ambiguous. Germline CDR1 and CDR2: SEHNR and FQNEAQ (reference sequence). CDR3 size: 14 residues. V was pared by 4 bases and J by 2 bases, with 8 bases between. The CDR3 here is CASSSQWTNEKLFF. The CDR3 region has the DNA TGTGCCAGCAGCTCCCAGTGGACTAATGAAAAACTGTTTTTT.

This clonotype was observed a handful of times. This chain links TRBV29-1 with TRBJ2-7; 7 bases line up with TRBD1. In germline, CDR1 is SQVTM, CDR2 ANQGSEA. The CDR3 has 13 residues. V lost 4 bases, J lost 2 bases, and 5 bases stayed unmatched. The CDR3 region has the DNA TGCAGCGTTGTTGAACAGGGGCCCTACGAGCAGTACTTC. This codes for CSVVEQGPYEQYF.

The sample holds a few counts of this clonotype. DNA of the CDR3: TGTGCCAGCAGTTTAGCGGCAGGAACCCAGTACTTC. Translating gives CASSLAAGTQYF. The chain links TRBV12-3 or TRBV12-4 to TRBJ2-5; D call uncertain. The CDR3 extends over 12 amino acids. The V and J ends lost 0 bases and 8 bases respectively, with 7 bases between them.

This clonotype was counted ten times or more. The chain employs TRBV6-5 and TRBJ2-3; 8 bases are shared with TRBD1. Germline-derived CDR1 and CDR2 are MNHEY and SVGAGI. The V and J ends lost 5 bases and 0 bases, in that order; junction bases with no gene match: 4. The CDR3 has 15 amino acids. The DNA of the CDR3 is TGTGCCAGCAGTCGGACAGGGTCTAGCACAGATACGCAGTATTTT. Translated, it gives CASSRTGSSTDTQYF.

V gene TRBV18 combines with J gene TRBJ1-1; maybe TRBD1 (5 bases). Germline V gene lookup returns CDR1 KGHSH and CDR2 LQKENI. The CDR3 totals 14 residues. Trimming left V 0 bases short and J 6 bases short, with 11 bases between. The chain's CDR3 is CASSPPTVRSEAFF. In DNA, the CDR3 is TGTGCCAGCTCACCACCGACAGTCAGGTCTGAAGCTTTCTTT.

The chain uses TRBV6-5 and TRBJ1-2; D is possibly TRBD1 (5 bases). The germline V and J ends were trimmed by 5 bases and 1 base, with 8 bases remaining between them. Germline V gene data show CDR1 as MNHEY and CDR2 as SVGAGI. This CDR3 is 13 amino acids long. Written as DNA, the CDR3 is TGTGCCAGCAGTCGGGGGGGTAACTATGGCTACACCTTC. Residues: CASSRGGNYGYTF.

The J gene is TRBJ2-1, the V gene TRBV20-1; D might be TRBD1 or TRBD2, each matching 5 bases. Deletions cut 3 bases from V and 8 bases from J, with 14 bases between. This CDR3 has 13 amino acids. CDR1 and CDR2 (germline): DFQATT, SNEGSKA (reference sequence). CDR3 coding DNA: TGCAGTGCTAGTCGTCTGGGGACGGATGAGCAGTTCTTC. Its translation: CSASRLGTDEQFF.

In this sample, this clonotype turned up many times. V gene TRBV6-2 or TRBV6-3 combines with J gene TRBJ1-1; 8 bases fit TRBD1. Germline V CDR1 and CDR2: MNHEY, SVGEGT. The CDR3 has 15 amino acids. The ends lost 0 bases at V and 3 bases at J; junction bases unmatched: 3. CDR3 DNA sequence: TGTGCCAGCAGTTACTCCAGGGGGCGTGACACTGAAGCTTTCTTT. It encodes CASSYSRGRDTEAFF.

This chain links TRBV7-2 with TRBJ2-3; no reliable D call. The CDR3 consists of 17 residues. V shed 6 bases and J shed 0 bases, with 19 bases lying between them. Germline loops: CDR1 SGHTA, CDR2 FQGNSA. CDR3 region: CASSLTFEQESTDTQYF. CDR3 in DNA: TGTGCCAGCAGTCTAACCTTTGAGCAGGAAAGCACAGATACGCAGTATTTT.

This rearrangement joins TRBV7-2 to TRBJ2-1, with 7 bases fitting TRBD2. CDR3 length: 12 residues. Germline trimming cut 7 bases from V and 7 bases from J; bases unmatched to any gene: 4. Germline V gene lookup returns CDR1 SGHTA and CDR2 FQGNSA. The CDR3 sequence: CASNHSGNEQFF. Written as DNA, the CDR3 is TGTGCCAGCAACCATAGCGGGAATGAGCAGTTCTTC.

This clonotype has more than one count but fewer than ten. The J gene is TRBJ2-7, the V gene TRBV2, with D perhaps matching TRBD1 or TRBD2 (5 bases each). The CDR3 sequence is 15 residues long. Germline values: CDR1 SNHLY, CDR2 FYNNEI. Trimming stripped 4 bases from V and 7 bases from J, with 20 bases between. CDR3 protein: CASSGQGRRVWEQYF. The CDR3 coding sequence is TGTGCCAGCAGTGGCCAGGGAAGGCGGGTTTGGGAGCAGTACTTC.

The chain has TRBV30 and TRBJ1-4; no reliable D call. Trimming removed 0 bases from V and 5 bases from J, with 7 bases in between. Germline lookup yields CDR1 GTSNPN and CDR2 SVGIG (reference sequence). The CDR3 spans 13 residues. The CDR3 DNA is TGTGCCTGGAGTGTACAAACAAATGAAAAACTGTTTTTT. Translation gives CAWSVQTNEKLFF.

Written as DNA, the CDR3 is TGCGCCAGCAGCTTGGAGGGGTGGACTAGCGGGAGAGGGTCCTACAATGAGCAGTTCTTC. This sequence encodes CASSLEGWTSGRGSYNEQFF. The chain combines TRBV5-1 with TRBJ2-1; 13 nucleotides match TRBD2. The V segment lost 0 bases and the J segment 1 base; nucleotides outside the gene matches: 10. The CDR3 has 20 amino acids. Germline V gives CDR1 SGHRS, CDR2 YFSETQ.

This clonotype turned up a few times. The V and J genes are TRBV20-1 and TRBJ2-3; a weak D match, TRBD1 (5 bases). The CDR3 covers 13 residues. V dropped 6 bases and J dropped 0 bases, with 10 bases sitting between them. Germline values: CDR1 DFQATT, CDR2 SNEGSKA (reference sequence). CDR3 amino acids: CSARGQSTDTQYF. The CDR3 bases are TGCAGTGCCCGCGGACAAAGCACAGATACGCAGTATTTT.

The chain recombines TRBV4-2 with TRBJ2-3, with 9 bases that match TRBD1. The CDR3 sequence is 17 residues long. Germline V gene sequence: CDR1 LGHNA, CDR2 YNFKEQ. The V gene end was trimmed by 0 bases and the J gene end by 1 base; junction bases not matched to a gene: 5. The CDR3 coding sequence is TGTGCCAGCAGCCAAGATGGGGGACAGGGTGGCACAGATACGCAGTATTTT. Its translation is CASSQDGGQGGTDTQYF.

As regards this clonotype: The junction departs from the called germline gene at one end, perhaps through a read error. DNA of the CDR3: TGCGCCAGCAGCACGGCTAACTATGACTACACCTTC. This gives the protein CASSTANYDYTF. The chain uses TRBV5-1 and TRBJ1-2; no reliable D call. CDR3 length: 12 residues. From germline, CDR1 is SGHRS and CDR2 YFSETQ. The full variable domain, in which reference TRBV5-1 and TRBJ1-2 provide the parts outside the CDR3, is KAGVTQTPRYLIKTRGQQVTLSCSPISGHRSVSWYQQTPGQGLQFLFEYFSETQRNKGNFPGRFSGRQFSNSRSEMNVSTLELGDSALYLCASSTANYDYTFGSGTRLTVV.